Listed below are T cell receptor beta chains from one sample, sequenced in a study of blood T cell repertoires in COVID-19. The table came from immunoSEQ multiplex PCR; TCRdb's copy has only in-frame clones and leaves some out. The sample records 65,000 to 100,000 clones, 80% to 90% being singletons. Material for sequencing was peripheral blood. Receptors were obtained from a woman of 80 years or more with acute or convalescent COVID-19. Each CDR3 is given with its conserved first and last residue. Each record gives: D gene, J gene, clone size, V gene, CDR3 length, CDR3 DNA, CDR3 protein. A D gene is named only where the DNA matches it firmly. Not every row has a clone size; where given, it reads once, few, many or a size class.

NA	TRBJ2-5	NA	TRBV10-3	15	TGTGCCATCAGTGCTGTGGGGGCAGTGGGGGAGACCCAGTACTTC	CAISAVGAVGETQYF
NA	TRBJ2-7	few	TRBV7-2	14	TGTGCCAGCAGCCGGCCGGCCGGACTGGGGGAGCAGTACTTC	CASSRPAGLGEQYF
NA	TRBJ2-3	NA	TRBV18	14	TGTGCCAGCTCACCAAATCGGGCAGGGGATACGCAGTATTTT	CASSPNRAGDTQYF
TRBD1	TRBJ1-2	NA	TRBV5-6	17	TGTGCCAGCAACTCGGACAGGGGGAAACTTCTCCACTATGGCTACACCTTC	CASNSDRGKLLHYGYTF
NA	TRBJ2-7	NA	TRBV10-2	14	TGCGCCAGCAGTGTGGCTGCTGGTGGCTACGAGCAGTACTTC	CASSVAAGGYEQYF
TRBD2	TRBJ2-3	NA	TRBV7-8	19	TGTGCCAGCAGCCCAGAATTCGCGGGGGGGCTCGGGGTCCCAGATACGCAGTATTTT	CASSPEFAGGLGVPDTQYF
TRBD1	TRBJ1-2	NA	TRBV15	15	TGTGCCACCAGCAGAGTACAGGGGGCGCCGGATGGCTACACCTTC	CATSRVQGAPDGYTF
TRBD1	TRBJ2-5	NA	TRBV27	14	TGTGCCAGCAGGGGACAGGGCTACCAAGAGACCCAGTACTTC	CASRGQGYQETQYF
TRBD1	TRBJ2-7	NA	TRBV7-9	14	TGTGCCAGCAGCGAGACCGGGACAGGGGTCGAGCAGTACTTC	CASSETGTGVEQYF
TRBD1	TRBJ2-7	once	TRBV5-5	15	TGTGCCAGCAGCCCTGGGACAGGCTTCTCCTACGAGCAGTACTTC	CASSPGTGFSYEQYF
NA	TRBJ2-7	few	TRBV7-8	14	TGTGCCAGCAGCTTAGATCAGGGGCAATACGAGCAGTACTTC	CASSLDQGQYEQYF
NA	TRBJ1-3	once	TRBV28	16	TGTGCCAGCAGTGCCCCGAGAGGAAGCTCTGGAAACACCATATATTTT	CASSAPRGSSGNTIYF
NA	TRBJ2-5	NA	TRBV28	17	TGTGCCAGCAGTCCCCTGGGTTTAGGGGGGGCCGATGAGACCCAGTACTTC	CASSPLGLGGADETQYF
NA	TRBJ2-3	NA	TRBV10-1	13	TGCGCCAGCGCCCGGGACAACACAGATACGCAGTATTTT	CASARDNTDTQYF
TRBD1	TRBJ2-2	NA	TRBV7-9	19	TGTGCCAGCAGCTTAGATGCGTGGGACAGGGGGCAAAACACCGGGGAGCTGTTTTTT	CASSLDAWDRGQNTGELFF
NA	TRBJ2-1	NA	TRBV4-3	13	TGCGCCAGCAGCCAAGGGAACAGGGATGAGCAGTTCTTC	CASSQGNRDEQFF
NA	TRBJ1-2	NA	TRBV30	15	TGTGCCTGGAGTGATTTGGTGCTATCTAACTATGGCTACACCTTC	CAWSDLVLSNYGYTF
TRBD1	TRBJ1-2	NA	TRBV28	17	TGTGCCAGCACCCGGGAAGGCCAGGGGGCAAGATTCTATGGCTACACCTTC	CASTREGQGARFYGYTF
NA	TRBJ2-7	NA	TRBV11-3	12	TGTGCCAGCAGCCCGGAGACCTACGAGCAGTACTTC	CASSPETYEQYF
NA	TRBJ1-2	NA	TRBV28	12	TGTGCCAGCACTACAGTTAACTATGGCTACACCTTC	CASTTVNYGYTF
TRBD1	TRBJ2-7	few	TRBV10-3	15	TGTGCCATCAGTGTAGGGACAGGGGATACCTACGAGCAGTACTTC	CAISVGTGDTYEQYF
TRBD2	TRBJ2-7	NA	TRBV15	19	TGTGCCACCAGCAGGAGGGGGGGCGTAGCCGGGACTAGTGGTTACGAGCAGTACTTC	CATSRRGGVAGTSGYEQYF
NA	TRBJ2-2	NA	TRBV7-8	14	TGTGCCAGCAGCTCGACAGGGAACACCGGGGAGCTGTTTTTT	CASSSTGNTGELFF
TRBD2	TRBJ2-1	NA	TRBV9	17	TGTGCCAGCAGCGTAGGGGCGGGGGGAAGCTCCTACAATGAGCAGTTCTTC	CASSVGAGGSSYNEQFF
NA	TRBJ1-4	NA	TRBV18	12	TGTGCCAGCTCCCCTAGCGGTGAAAAACTGTTTTTT	CASSPSGEKLFF
NA	TRBJ1-5	NA	TRBV6-6	13	TGTGCCAGCAGCCAGCGGGCGGATCAGCCCCAGCATTTT	CASSQRADQPQHF
TRBD1	TRBJ2-7	NA	TRBV5-1	14	TGCGCCAGCAGGTGGGACAGCGCCTTCTACGAGCAGTACTTC	CASRWDSAFYEQYF
NA	TRBJ1-2	NA	TRBV6-5	15	TGTGCCAGCAGGGGGAACTTGAACGCAGGGGATGGCTACACCTTC	CASRGNLNAGDGYTF
NA	TRBJ1-1	NA	TRBV7-9	13	TGTGCCAGCAGCCGGACAGCGGACACTGAAGCTTTCTTT	CASSRTADTEAFF
TRBD1	TRBJ1-1	NA	TRBV28	13	TGTGCCAGCAGAGCGGAGGACAGGGACCTAGCTTTCTTT	CASRAEDRDLAFF
NA	TRBJ2-7	NA	TRBV6-2/TRBV6-3	14	TGTGCCAGCAGTTATGGCCAGGGTTCCTACGAGCAGTACTTC	CASSYGQGSYEQYF
TRBD1	TRBJ1-3	NA	TRBV4-3	18	TGCGCCAGCAGCCAGGAGACAGGGGGCACCGCCTCTGGAAACACCATATATTTT	CASSQETGGTASGNTIYF
TRBD1	TRBJ2-7	NA	TRBV3-1/TRBV3-2	13	TGTGCCAGCAGCTTCGGGACAGAGCTAGAGCAGTACTTC	CASSFGTELEQYF
TRBD1	TRBJ1-2	few	TRBV14	13	TGTGCCAGCAGCCTCGCCGGGACAGGCTTCTACACCTTC	CASSLAGTGFYTF
TRBD1	TRBJ1-5	NA	TRBV27	15	TGTGCCACCCAAGGGGGCAGAAATAGCAATCAGCCCCAGCATTTT	CATQGGRNSNQPQHF
TRBD1	TRBJ2-3	NA	TRBV6-5	13	TGTGCCAGCAGGGGACAGAGCACAGATACGCAGTATTTT	CASRGQSTDTQYF
NA	TRBJ1-2	NA	TRBV28	13	TGTGCCAGCAGTTTCGCGGAAGGCTATGGCTACACCTTC	CASSFAEGYGYTF
TRBD1	TRBJ2-1	NA	TRBV5-4	14	TGTGCCAGCAGCCTGGACAGGGGTGGTGATGAGCAGTTCTTC	CASSLDRGGDEQFF
TRBD1	TRBJ1-1	NA	TRBV7-2	13	TGTGCCAGCAGCCCTGGGGACAGAGGAGAAGCTTTCTTT	CASSPGDRGEAFF
NA	TRBJ2-5	NA	TRBV19	12	TGTGCCAGTAGCCGACAGCAAGAGACCCAGTACTTC	CASSRQQETQYF
TRBD2	TRBJ2-2	once	TRBV10-2	15	TGCGCCAGCAACGGGAGGCAGGGTAACACCGGGGAGCTGTTTTTT	CASNGRQGNTGELFF
NA	TRBJ1-1	NA	TRBV19	18	TGTGCCAGTAGTATAGACGGATCAGGGACGAAGCGGGGCACTGAAGCTTTCTTT	CASSIDGSGTKRGTEAFF
NA	TRBJ2-6	once	TRBV11-2	14	TGTGCCAGCAGCGGAGGGTCCGGGGCCAACGTCCTGACTTTC	CASSGGSGANVLTF
NA	TRBJ1-5	few	TRBV7-2	13	TGTGCCAGCAGCCGGGGACACTATCAGCCCCAGCATTTT	CASSRGHYQPQHF
TRBD2	TRBJ2-5	NA	TRBV24-1	16	TGTGCCACCAGTGACACAACCGGGACTAGGGTTGAGACCCAGTACTTC	CATSDTTGTRVETQYF
NA	TRBJ2-3	few	TRBV3-1/TRBV3-2	15	TGTGCCAGCAGCCTCGGCTCAGGGGGCACAGATACGCAGTATTTT	CASSLGSGGTDTQYF
TRBD1	TRBJ1-5	NA	TRBV28	15	TGTGCCAGCAGCCGGACAGGGGGTGGCAATCAGCCCCAGCATTTT	CASSRTGGGNQPQHF
NA	TRBJ1-4	few	TRBV10-3	13	TGTGCCATCAAGTCAGGGACTAATGAAAAACTGTTTTTT	CAIKSGTNEKLFF
NA	TRBJ2-1	NA	TRBV10-2	15	TGCGCCAGCAGTGAAAGCAGGGGCGGGTACAATGAGCAGTTCTTC	CASSESRGGYNEQFF
NA	TRBJ1-6	NA	TRBV30	15	TGTGCCTGGGACAGACTCACGGTTGGGGCTTCACCCCTCCACTTT	CAWDRLTVGASPLHF
TRBD1	TRBJ2-7	NA	TRBV5-1	15	TGCGCCAGCAGCCAGTCTTGGACAGGGGGCAACGAGCAGTACTTC	CASSQSWTGGNEQYF
NA	TRBJ1-6	few	TRBV5-6	15	TGTGCCAGCACCACTCGGGGGTACGGGAATTCACCCCTCCACTTT	CASTTRGYGNSPLHF
TRBD1	TRBJ1-2	NA	TRBV6-1	16	TGTGCCAGCAGTGACCCGGGACAGGGCCTTAACTATGGCTACACCTTC	CASSDPGQGLNYGYTF
NA	TRBJ1-2	NA	TRBV5-5	18	TGTGCCAGCAGCTTGGCCGGTTGGGCAGGGATCGATGATGATGGCTACACCTTC	CASSLAGWAGIDDDGYTF
NA	TRBJ1-1	NA	TRBV30	13	TGTGCCTGGAGTGTAAGGGGGGGCACTGAAGCTTTCTTT	CAWSVRGGTEAFF
NA	TRBJ1-1	NA	TRBV28	13	TGTGCCAGCAGTTTAGTAGGGGTTGCTGAAGCTTTCTTT	CASSLVGVAEAFF
NA	TRBJ1-1	NA	TRBV5-6	15	TGTGCCAGCAGCCTCTTTGGGGGGGTAGGCACTGAAGCTTTCTTT	CASSLFGGVGTEAFF
NA	TRBJ2-7	NA	TRBV4-1	16	TGCGCCAGCAGCCAAGGTACAAGCGGTGATACCTACGAGCAGTACTTC	CASSQGTSGDTYEQYF
NA	TRBJ1-4	NA	TRBV19	13	TGTGCCAGTACCTCGGGAGCCCATGAAAAACTGTTTTTT	CASTSGAHEKLFF